Below, 16 T cell receptor beta chains from the same sample are listed, as sequenced in a study of CD8 T cells in ankylosing spondylitis (dated by TCRdb to about 2017). On the study overall, not on this receptor specifically: A TCR beta motif of fewer than 10 highly homologous amino acid variants appeared characteristic of blood from ankylosing spondylitis patients.

Libraries were made using 5' RACE. TCRdb shows the sequencer as Illumina HiSeq 2500. TCRdb reprocessed the public reads (quality trimming at Q25 with fastp, clone calling with MiXCR) and kept in-frame beta chains. Each entry merges the rows of one CDR3 protein and shows their most common DNA and genes. For this sample the table gives around 490,000 distinct CDR3 sequences, of which about 5.7% were detected only once. Under 4.5% of the sample belongs to the ten largest clones. Their recognized antigens are unknown. The sequencing sample was made of blood, either unsorted or a sorted T cell fraction (not recorded which). The source is a male donor with ankylosing spondylitis.

This clonotype was counted at least ten times. This chain joins TRBV20-1 and TRBJ2-2; D tentatively reads TRBD1 or TRBD2 (5 bases each). The CDR3 totals 14 residues. Looked up from germline, CDR1 is DFQATT and CDR2 is SNEGSKA (reference sequence). The V gene lost 3 bases and the J gene lost 4 bases, with 12 bases spanning the gap. The CDR3 DNA sequence: TGCAGTGCTAGTAAACCGGGACGCACCGGGGAGCTGTTTTTT. Its translation is CSASKPGRTGELFF.

This clonotype appeared many times. The chain recombines TRBV20-1 with TRBJ2-5; no firm D call. With 0 bases removed from V and 5 bases from J, the gap between germline ends came to 7 bases. The CDR3 length is 12 residues. Germline V gene sequence: CDR1 DFQATT, CDR2 SNEGSKA (reference sequence). CDR3 region: CSARDLDETQYF. The CDR3 coding sequence is TGCAGTGCTAGAGACCTGGACGAGACCCAGTACTTC.

Only a few counts were recorded for this clonotype. The chain links TRBV20-1 to TRBJ2-1; 8 bases agree with TRBD2. CDR3 length: 15 amino acids. The J segment lost 4 bases and the V segment lost 6 bases, leaving 11 bases of the junction unmatched. From germline, CDR1 is DFQATT and CDR2 SNEGSKA (reference sequence). The CDR3 here is CSASQASGGYNEQFF. The DNA for the CDR3 is TGCAGTGCCAGCCAAGCGAGCGGGGGTTACAATGAGCAGTTCTTC.

This clonotype was seen at least ten times. The chain is built from TRBV12-3 or TRBV12-4 and TRBJ1-5, with unresolved D. The CDR3 loop spans 15 amino acids. V dropped 6 bases and J dropped 0 bases, with 12 bases sitting between them. The CDR3 loop is CASRSPGVSNQPQHF. CDR3 nucleotides: TGTGCCAGCAGATCCCCGGGTGTTAGCAATCAGCCCCAGCATTTT.

This clonotype was seen ten or more times. V and J are TRBV28 and TRBJ1-4, with no clear D. The CDR3 length is 15 residues. Germline V CDR1 and CDR2: MDHEN, SYDVKM. V lost 3 bases, J lost 0 bases, and 8 bases lay in between. CDR3 nucleotides: TGTGCCAGCAGTTTCCCGGAAGCAACTAATGAAAAACTGTTTTTT. Encoded protein: CASSFPEATNEKLFF.

Many counts were recorded for this clonotype. V is TRBV5-1 and J is TRBJ1-4; D might be TRBD1 (5 bases). Trimming removed 3 bases at V and 0 bases at J, with 15 bases between. Germline CDR1 reads SGHRS; CDR2 reads YFSETQ. The CDR3 length is 17 residues. The CDR3 region has the DNA TGCGCCAGCAGCTCCGGGGACCTTATTGCAACTAATGAAAAACTGTTTTTT. Translating gives CASSSGDLIATNEKLFF.

The rearrangement joins TRBV20-1 to TRBJ2-5; D perhaps matches TRBD1 (5 bases). The CDR3 spans 13 residues. CDR1 DFQATT and CDR2 SNEGSKA come from the germline V gene (reference sequence). V was cut by 8 bases and J by 5 bases, with 18 bases left in between. CDR3 protein: CSPSFRGRETQYF. Here the CDR3 DNA reads TGCAGTCCCTCCTTTAGGGGTCGGGAGACCCAGTACTTC.

This clonotype was detected ten times or more. The J gene is TRBJ2-1, the V gene TRBV5-1, with D unresolved. The V end lost 0 bases, the J end lost 3 bases, and 10 bases lay between the germline ends. The CDR3 loop spans 15 amino acids. CDR1 SGHRS and CDR2 YFSETQ come from the germline V gene. Written as DNA, the CDR3 is TGCGCCAGCAGCTTGGCCGAAGGGATCTACAATGAGCAGTTCTTC. This codes for CASSLAEGIYNEQFF.

This clonotype came up many times. The chain links TRBV28 to TRBJ1-2, with D tentatively TRBD1 (5 bases). Trimming stripped 6 bases from V and 4 bases from J, with 9 bases between. Germline CDR1 is MDHEN and CDR2 is SYDVKM. CDR3 length equals 12 residues. The CDR3 bases are TGTGCCAGCAGACCCCAGGGCTATGGCTACACCTTC. This translates into CASRPQGYGYTF.

This clonotype was detected ten times or more. The chain links TRBV20-1 to TRBJ1-4; 12 bases align to TRBD1. V gave up 5 bases and J gave up 8 bases; unmatched junction bases: 12. The CDR3 is 16 residues long. CDR1 and CDR2 (germline): DFQATT, SNEGSKA (reference sequence). CDR3 region: CSASKGTGGAGEKLFF. In DNA, the CDR3 is TGCAGTGCTTCGAAAGGGACAGGGGGCGCCGGGGAAAAACTGTTTTTT.

This clonotype was seen ten or more times. CDR3 in amino acids: CASSQGFRGRASLWYNEQFF. DNA of the CDR3: TGCGCCAGCAGCCAAGGGTTCAGGGGTCGGGCTAGCTTATGGTACAATGAGCAGTTCTTC. This rearrangement joins TRBV4-1 to TRBJ2-1; possibly TRBD1 for D (6 bases). The CDR3 length is 20 residues. Germline values: CDR1 MGHRA, CDR2 YSYEKL. V was pared by 1 base and J by 4 bases, with 26 bases between.

This clonotype was observed many times. The chain has TRBV4-3 and TRBJ2-7; 11 bases match TRBD1. With 1 base clipped from V and 3 bases from J, the junction kept 5 bases outside the gene matches. The CDR3 length is 16 residues. Germline assignment: CDR1 LGHNA and CDR2 YSLEER. The CDR3 protein is CASSQGTGTGGYEQYF. For the CDR3, the DNA is TGCGCCAGCAGCCAAGGGACCGGGACAGGGGGCTACGAGCAGTACTTC.

The chain employs TRBV11-1 and TRBJ1-4, with D perhaps matching TRBD1 (5 bases). This CDR3 spans 20 amino acids. V was cut by 6 bases and J by 0 bases, with 26 bases left in between. Germline V gene sequence: CDR1 SGHAT, CDR2 FQDESV (reference sequence). The CDR3 protein is CASRDQVGGASHATNEKLFF. The DNA of the CDR3 is TGTGCCAGCAGGGACCAGGTCGGGGGAGCCAGTCATGCAACTAATGAAAAACTGTTTTTT.

The table lists this clonotype with many counts. V is TRBV11-2 and J is TRBJ2-7; TRBD2 matches 8 bases. Germline assignment: CDR1 SGHAT and CDR2 FQNNGV. V lost 1 base and J lost 2; bases outside the gene matches: 7. The CDR3 has 16 residues. CDR3 residues: CASSLAGLAGTYEQYF. CDR3 DNA sequence: TGTGCCAGCAGCTTAGCAGGGCTAGCGGGTACCTACGAGCAGTACTTC.

The gene calls are TRBV7-8 and TRBJ2-5; 9 positions match TRBD2. Trimming removed 5 bases from V and 3 bases from J; junction bases left unmatched: 7. Germline CDR1 SGHVS, CDR2 FQNEAQ. The CDR3 contains 15 residues. CDR3 loop: CASSPSGAFEETQYF. DNA of the CDR3: TGTGCCAGCAGCCCTAGCGGGGCCTTTGAAGAGACCCAGTACTTC.

At least ten counts were recorded for this clonotype. This sequence joins TRBV20-1 and TRBJ1-2; unclear D gene. The germline V gene has CDR1 DFQATT and CDR2 SNEGSKA (reference sequence). The CDR3 is 14 residues long. V was trimmed by 6 bases and J by 8 bases, leaving 22 bases between them. The CDR3 DNA is TGCAGTGCCCGGAGCCGGACCCTTAGAGAGGGCTACACCTTC. Amino acids: CSARSRTLREGYTF.